The rows below give T cell receptor beta chains drawn from one sample of a study of T cells in Graves' hyperthyroidism and ophthalmopathy. TCRdb recomputed calls from the multiplex PCR reads with MiXCR, one row per CDR3 protein. Of hundreds of thousands of distinct CDR3 sequences listed, 16% were seen once; the top ten hold around 18%. Sequenced sample: blood. The receptor set was obtained from a woman aged 18 to 35 with Graves' hyperthyroidism. CDR3s include the opening cysteine and the closing phenylalanine or tryptophan. Fields, in order: J gene, D gene, V gene, clone size, CDR3 DNA, CDR3 protein. A D gene is named only where the DNA matches it firmly. Only part of the rows carry a size: once, few, many, or a class if the clone is expanded.

j_gene: TRBJ2-1; d_gene: .; v_gene: TRBV6-1; abundance: few; CDR3nt: TGTGCCAGCAGCCCCAGGGAGCCCCCCTACAATGAGCAGTTCTTC; CDR3aa: CASSPREPPYNEQFF
j_gene: TRBJ2-7; d_gene: TRBD2; v_gene: TRBV11-2; abundance: many; CDR3nt: TGTGCCAGCAGTTTCGCGACTAGCGGGGGATTATACGAGCAGTACTTC; CDR3aa: CASSFATSGGLYEQYF
j_gene: TRBJ1-2; d_gene: .; v_gene: TRBV20-1; abundance: .; CDR3nt: TGCAGTGCTAGGGGAATAGGGGGGGGTGGCTACACCTTC; CDR3aa: CSARGIGGGGYTF
j_gene: TRBJ2-1; d_gene: .; v_gene: TRBV5-1; abundance: .; CDR3nt: TGCGCCAGCAGCGCGGGCTCGGGGGGCCGCAATGAGCAGTTCTTC; CDR3aa: CASSAGSGGRNEQFF
j_gene: TRBJ2-5; d_gene: .; v_gene: TRBV19; abundance: few; CDR3nt: TGTGCCAGTAGTAACTGGGACTCCCCAAAAGATGAGACCCAGTACTTC; CDR3aa: CASSNWDSPKDETQYF
j_gene: TRBJ2-7; d_gene: .; v_gene: TRBV2; abundance: many; CDR3nt: TGTGCATCGAAAGGAGCAGGGCAGGGGTACGAGCAGTACTTC; CDR3aa: CASKGAGQGYEQYF
j_gene: TRBJ2-7; d_gene: TRBD2; v_gene: TRBV9; abundance: many; CDR3nt: TGTGCCAGCAGCGCCGGACTAGCGGGGGGCATCCACGAGCAGTACTTC; CDR3aa: CASSAGLAGGIHEQYF
j_gene: TRBJ1-5; d_gene: TRBD1; v_gene: TRBV7-2; abundance: .; CDR3nt: TGTGCCAGCAGCTTAGCGGGGACAGGGGTAAATCAGCCCCAGCATTTT; CDR3aa: CASSLAGTGVNQPQHF
j_gene: TRBJ1-1; d_gene: .; v_gene: TRBV5-6; abundance: many; CDR3nt: TGTGCCAGCAAGGGGGGGGCAATGAACACTGAAGCTTTCTTT; CDR3aa: CASKGGAMNTEAFF
j_gene: TRBJ2-1; d_gene: .; v_gene: TRBV5-1; abundance: many; CDR3nt: TGCGCCAGCAGCTTGGCCAGGGCGGGTTACAATGAGCAGTTCTTC; CDR3aa: CASSLARAGYNEQFF
j_gene: TRBJ2-7; d_gene: TRBD1; v_gene: TRBV19; abundance: few; CDR3nt: TGTGCCAGTAGTATCGGGACAGCCTACGAGCAGTACTTC; CDR3aa: CASSIGTAYEQYF
j_gene: TRBJ1-4; d_gene: .; v_gene: TRBV5-1; abundance: .; CDR3nt: TGCGCCAGCGGGGAGGACGTTAATGAAAAACTGTTTTTT; CDR3aa: CASGEDVNEKLFF
j_gene: TRBJ1-1; d_gene: .; v_gene: TRBV6-2/TRBV6-3; abundance: .; CDR3nt: TGTGCCAGCATGTCGCTTTGGGCAGAGGAAGTGAACACTGAAGCTTTCTTT; CDR3aa: CASMSLWAEEVNTEAFF
j_gene: TRBJ2-5; d_gene: TRBD2; v_gene: TRBV6-2/TRBV6-3; abundance: many; CDR3nt: TGTGCCAGCAGTTACGATCAGAGCGGGGCGGAGACCCAGTACTTC; CDR3aa: CASSYDQSGAETQYF
j_gene: TRBJ1-2; d_gene: .; v_gene: TRBV3-1; abundance: .; CDR3nt: TGTGCCAGCAGCCAAGAGGTCGCAATGGGGCCGGAGCATGGCTACACCTTC; CDR3aa: CASSQEVAMGPEHGYTF
j_gene: TRBJ1-6; d_gene: .; v_gene: TRBV7-2; abundance: many; CDR3nt: TGTGCCAGCAGCCAACTCCAGGGGCCACCCCTCCACTTT; CDR3aa: CASSQLQGPPLHF
j_gene: TRBJ1-1; d_gene: .; v_gene: TRBV29-1; abundance: many; CDR3nt: TGCAGCGGTAGATTTATGGGCACTGAAGCTTTCTTT; CDR3aa: CSGRFMGTEAFF
j_gene: TRBJ2-7; d_gene: .; v_gene: TRBV20-1; abundance: many; CDR3nt: TGCAGTGCTAGGGGTCTAGCTTACCACGAGCAGTACTTC; CDR3aa: CSARGLAYHEQYF
j_gene: TRBJ1-1; d_gene: .; v_gene: TRBV13; abundance: many; CDR3nt: TGTGCCAGCAGCCTCGTCCTTAAGGTCGAAGCTTTCTTT; CDR3aa: CASSLVLKVEAFF
j_gene: TRBJ1-2; d_gene: .; v_gene: TRBV5-1; abundance: .; CDR3nt: TGCGCCAGCAGCTTGGGACAGGAGAACTATGGCTACACCTTC; CDR3aa: CASSLGQENYGYTF
j_gene: TRBJ1-1; d_gene: TRBD1; v_gene: TRBV15; abundance: .; CDR3nt: TGTGCCACCAGCAGGAAGGGGGCGGCTGAAGCTTTCTTT; CDR3aa: CATSRKGAAEAFF
j_gene: TRBJ2-6; d_gene: TRBD1; v_gene: TRBV30; abundance: few; CDR3nt: TGTGCCTGGAGTACACACAGGGGTGGGGCCAACGTCCTGACTTTC; CDR3aa: CAWSTHRGGANVLTF
j_gene: TRBJ2-5; d_gene: TRBD2; v_gene: TRBV9; abundance: few; CDR3nt: TGTGCCAGCAGCGTAGAGGCGGGAGGGGAGACCCAGTACTTC; CDR3aa: CASSVEAGGETQYF
j_gene: TRBJ2-7; d_gene: TRBD1; v_gene: TRBV7-6; abundance: many; CDR3nt: TGTGCCAGCAGCCCCCAAGTAGGGACAGGGTCAGCCTACGAGCAGTACTTC; CDR3aa: CASSPQVGTGSAYEQYF
j_gene: TRBJ1-2; d_gene: .; v_gene: TRBV5-1; abundance: .; CDR3nt: TGCGCCAGCAGCTTGCGCGAATCCGGGACTTTACTTCACTATGGCTACACCTTC; CDR3aa: CASSLRESGTLLHYGYTF
j_gene: TRBJ2-1; d_gene: .; v_gene: TRBV20-1; abundance: many; CDR3nt: TGCAGTGCTGCTCGCGGCAGCTCCTACAATGAGCAGTTCTTC; CDR3aa: CSAARGSSYNEQFF